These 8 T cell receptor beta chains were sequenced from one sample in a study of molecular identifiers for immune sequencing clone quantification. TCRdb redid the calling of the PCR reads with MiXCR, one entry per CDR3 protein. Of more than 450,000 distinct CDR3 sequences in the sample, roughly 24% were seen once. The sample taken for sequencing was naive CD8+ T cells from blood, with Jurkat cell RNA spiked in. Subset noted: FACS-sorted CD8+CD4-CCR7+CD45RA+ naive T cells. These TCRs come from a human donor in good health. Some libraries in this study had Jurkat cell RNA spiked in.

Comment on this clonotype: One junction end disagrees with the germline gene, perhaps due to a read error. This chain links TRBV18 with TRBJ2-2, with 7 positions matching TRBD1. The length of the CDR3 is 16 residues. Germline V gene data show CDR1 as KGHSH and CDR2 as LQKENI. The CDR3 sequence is CASSPPGQINTEELFF. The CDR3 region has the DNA TGTGCCAGCTCACCACCGGGACAGATTAACACCGAGGAGCTGTTTTTT.

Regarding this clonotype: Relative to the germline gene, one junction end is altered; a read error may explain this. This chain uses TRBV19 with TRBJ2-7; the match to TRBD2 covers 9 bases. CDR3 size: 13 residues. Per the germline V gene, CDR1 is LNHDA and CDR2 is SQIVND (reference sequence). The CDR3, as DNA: TGTGCCGGTAGCAGCGGGGGGTCCGAGGAGCAGTACTTC. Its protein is CAGSSGGSEEQYF.

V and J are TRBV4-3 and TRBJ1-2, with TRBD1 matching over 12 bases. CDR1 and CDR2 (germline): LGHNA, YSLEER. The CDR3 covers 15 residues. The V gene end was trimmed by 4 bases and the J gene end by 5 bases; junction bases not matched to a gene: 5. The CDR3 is CASSPGTGGWYGYTF. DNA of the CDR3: TGCGCCAGCAGCCCCGGGACAGGGGGCTGGTATGGCTACACCTTC.

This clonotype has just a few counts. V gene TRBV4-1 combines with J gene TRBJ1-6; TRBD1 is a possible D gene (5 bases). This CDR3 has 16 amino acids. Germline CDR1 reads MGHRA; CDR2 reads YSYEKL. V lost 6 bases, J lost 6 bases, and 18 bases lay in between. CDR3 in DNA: TGCGCCAGCAGACTTGACAGTACTCAGGGTAATTCACCCCTCCACTTT. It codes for CASRLDSTQGNSPLHF.

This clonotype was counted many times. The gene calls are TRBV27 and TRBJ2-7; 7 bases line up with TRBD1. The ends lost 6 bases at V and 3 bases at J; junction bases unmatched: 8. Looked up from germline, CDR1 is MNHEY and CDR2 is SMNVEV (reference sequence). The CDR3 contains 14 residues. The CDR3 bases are TGTGCCAGCAGCCTACAGGGGCTTGGCTACGAGCAGTACTTC. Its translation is CASSLQGLGYEQYF.

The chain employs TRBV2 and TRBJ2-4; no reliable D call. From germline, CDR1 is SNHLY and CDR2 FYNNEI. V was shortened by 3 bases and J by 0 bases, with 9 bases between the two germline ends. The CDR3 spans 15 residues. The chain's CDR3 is CASSEVRAAKNIQYF. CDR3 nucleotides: TGTGCCAGCAGTGAGGTCCGAGCAGCCAAAAACATTCAGTACTTC.

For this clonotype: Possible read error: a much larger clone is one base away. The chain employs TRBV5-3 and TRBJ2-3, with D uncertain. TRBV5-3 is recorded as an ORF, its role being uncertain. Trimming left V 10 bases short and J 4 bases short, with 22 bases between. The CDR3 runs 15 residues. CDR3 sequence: CAGSYRTFSADTQYF. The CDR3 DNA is TGTGCCGGCAGCTACAGAACTTTTTCCGCAGATACGCAGTATTTT.

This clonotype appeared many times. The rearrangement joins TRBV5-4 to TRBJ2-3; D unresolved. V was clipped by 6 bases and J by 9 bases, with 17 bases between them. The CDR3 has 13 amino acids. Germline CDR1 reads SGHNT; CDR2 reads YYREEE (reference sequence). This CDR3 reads CASNWQFSLTQYF. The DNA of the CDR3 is TGTGCCAGCAATTGGCAGTTTTCTCTCACGCAGTATTTT.